This T cell receptor beta chain is drawn from a study of cytomegalovirus exposure and HLA in healthy donors. Study-wide findings and caveats: Later on, an analysis showed TCR association rates differing by HLA locus, with DRB1 the most and HLA-C the fewest. The authors later linked a missense DCLRE1C variant to TCR beta V- and J-gene trimming. A few V segments could not be told apart, such as TRBV6-2 and TRBV6-3, and were left out.

PCR was performed using 60 Vbeta and 13 Jbeta primers. Sequencing was performed with immunoSEQ multiplex PCR; in TCRdb, only in-frame clones are kept and a portion is missing. Of about 160,000 clones in the sample, about 88% were seen once. About this clone itself: Antigen: not known.

Trimming stripped 0 bases from V and 0 bases from J, with 24 bases between. The CDR3 is 20 amino acids. Germline CDR1 is SGDLS and CDR2 is YYNGEE. The sequence was obtained from a man between 18 and 35 years old in good health and CMV-seropositive. Source material: PBMCs. The V gene is TRBV9, the J gene TRBJ1-1; tentatively, D is TRBD1 (6 bases). This CDR3 reads CASSVDLLGHKNNMNTEAFF. CDR3 nucleotides: TGTGCCAGCAGCGTAGATTTGTTGGGACACAAGAACAACATGAACACTGAAGCTTTCTTT.